This T cell receptor (beta chain) was recovered during a study of memory CD4+ T cells and cytomegalovirus serostatus. At the level of the study: Healthy Belgian adult donors included fewer than 10 CMV-positive and some 24 CMV-negative people.

Of note for this clone: Its antigen is currently unknown.

The protocol was immunoSEQ multiplex PCR, while the TCRdb copy is restricted to in-frame clones and leaves out a portion. The sample has fewer than 75,000 clones; 65% to 80% are singletons. Single viable CD3+CD4+CD8-CD45RO+ cells were sorted as the memory CD4+ T cells. CD4+ T cells were isolated by positive magnetic selection. The CDR3 spans 13 residues. With V trimmed by 8 bases and J by 9 bases, 9 bases remained unmatched. Germline CDR1 is LNHNV and CDR2 is YYDKDF (reference sequence). Study-level results: Of 150 to 200 reported CMV TCRbeta sequences, 67 were found in memory CD4+ repertoires.

This chain links TRBV15 with TRBJ2-1; the match to TRBD2 covers 8 bases. Material for sequencing was memory CD4+ T cells from blood. The sequence came from an adult in good health and CMV-seronegative. CDR3 coding DNA: TGTGCCACCTATTCCCGGGGGGGCTTTGAGCAGTTCTTC. It specifies CATYSRGGFEQFF. The entire variable domain, with the rest obtained from reference TRBV15 and TRBJ2-1, is as follows: DAMVIQNPRYQVTQFGKPVTLSCSQTLNHNVMYWYQQKSSQAPKLLFHYYDKDFNNEADTPDNFQSRRPNTSFCFLDIRSPGLGDTAMYLCATYSRGGFEQFFGPGTRLTVL.